Listed below are T cell receptor beta chains from one sample, sequenced in a study of PD-1 blockade in classical Hodgkin lymphoma. Repertoires were generated with immunoSEQ multiplex PCR, while TCRdb's copy carries only in-frame clones and drops some. The sample records approximately 3,200 clones, 60% to 75% being singletons. The source material was CD8+ T cells from blood. Receptors originate from a human donor with classical Hodgkin lymphoma. Both conserved end residues are part of each CDR3. D genes are given only for firm matches. The listing skips clone size in some rows; elsewhere it reads once, few, many or a size class.

d_call j_call v_call clone_size cdr3_aa cdr3_nt
NA TRBJ2-7 TRBV5-6 NA CASSLSHRFSYEQYF TGTGCCAGCAGCTTGTCCCACAGGTTCTCCTACGAGCAGTACTTC
TRBD1 TRBJ2-7 TRBV7-2 NA CASSPPGGTGAYEQYF TGTGCCAGCAGCCCACCGGGGGGGACAGGGGCCTACGAGCAGTACTTC
NA TRBJ2-6 TRBV6-5 NA CASSYGSGANVLTF TGTGCCAGCAGTTACGGCTCTGGGGCCAACGTCCTGACTTTC
TRBD2 TRBJ2-1 TRBV6-4 NA CASSDRVAGGYNEQFF TGTGCCAGCAGTGACCGAGTAGCGGGGGGGTACAATGAGCAGTTCTTC
NA TRBJ1-4 TRBV19 NA CASTESSEKLFF TGTGCCAGTACCGAATCGAGCGAAAAACTGTTTTTT
NA TRBJ1-6 TRBV5-1 once CASRIRDSPLHF TGCGCCAGCAGGATTAGAGATTCACCCCTCCACTTT
TRBD1 TRBJ2-1 TRBV28 NA CASNWDRIIYNEQFF TGTGCCAGCAATTGGGACAGGATAATCTACAATGAGCAGTTCTTC
NA TRBJ2-3 TRBV6-1 NA CASSVGGSLTSSTDTQYF TGTGCCAGCAGTGTAGGCGGCTCGCTAACCTCTAGCACAGATACGCAGTATTTT
TRBD2 TRBJ2-2 TRBV29-1 NA CSVEVAGGPLGELFF TGCAGCGTTGAAGTTGCGGGAGGGCCGTTAGGGGAGCTGTTTTTT
NA TRBJ1-3 TRBV7-6 few CASSLAATPGNTIYF TGTGCCAGCAGCTTAGCAGCTACACCCGGAAACACCATATATTTT
NA TRBJ1-5 TRBV7-9 NA CASSPLPSRGLLNQPQHF TGTGCCAGCAGCCCCCTCCCCTCCCGGGGATTACTCAATCAGCCCCAGCATTTT
NA TRBJ1-3 TRBV19 NA CASRSGNTIYF TGTGCCAGTCGCTCTGGAAACACCATATATTTT
NA TRBJ2-7 TRBV19 NA CASSRQRGYEQYF TGTGCCAGTAGTCGACAGAGGGGGTACGAGCAGTACTTC
NA TRBJ2-1 TRBV28 NA CASRTPGPPDQFF TGTGCCAGCAGAACTCCCGGGCCCCCGGACCAGTTCTTC
NA TRBJ2-3 TRBV6-6 few CASDVGNTDTQYF TGTGCCAGCGACGTCGGTAACACAGATACGCAGTATTTT
NA TRBJ2-7 TRBV5-6 NA CASSQDGSYEQYF TGTGCCAGCAGCCAGGACGGCTCCTACGAGCAGTACTTC
NA TRBJ1-1 TRBV6-4 NA CASSAETGRAFF TGTGCCAGCAGTGCAGAAACAGGCAGAGCTTTCTTT
TRBD1 TRBJ2-7 TRBV7-6 NA CASSWTGGTYEQYF TGTGCCAGCAGCTGGACAGGAGGAACCTACGAGCAGTACTTC
TRBD2 TRBJ2-2 TRBV6-4 few CASSDSGAGDTGELFF TGTGCCAGCAGTGACTCGGGTGCGGGAGATACCGGGGAGCTGTTTTTT
TRBD1 TRBJ2-1 TRBV4-2 NA CASSQDYPQGSSPEEQFF TGTGCCAGCAGCCAAGATTACCCACAGGGGTCCTCCCCCGAGGAGCAGTTCTTC
NA TRBJ1-6 TRBV4-1 NA CASSQADTGGNSPLHF TGCGCCAGCAGCCAAGCGGATACAGGCGGCAATTCACCCCTCCACTTT
NA TRBJ2-7 TRBV7-8 NA CASSSKRLVRRQYF TGTGCCAGCAGCTCAAAGAGGTTGGTCAGACGGCAGTACTTC
NA TRBJ2-7 TRBV25-1 NA CASSDGGKNYEQYF TGTGCCAGCAGTGATGGGGGAAAAAACTACGAGCAGTACTTC
NA TRBJ2-1 TRBV5-1 NA CASSSEGNEQFF TGCGCCAGCAGCTCCGAGGGGAATGAGCAGTTCTTC
NA TRBJ1-1 TRBV5-6 NA CASSLELGLRTEAFF TGTGCCAGCAGCTTGGAACTCGGGCTGCGAACTGAAGCTTTCTTT
TRBD2 TRBJ2-7 TRBV4-1 few CASSPTSSGAYEQYF TGCGCCAGCAGCCCTACCTCTAGCGGCGCCTACGAGCAGTACTTC
NA TRBJ2-4 TRBV28 NA CASSLIGRANIQYF TGTGCCAGCAGTTTAATCGGTCGGGCGAACATTCAGTACTTC
NA TRBJ1-1 TRBV25-1 NA CASSDLGTNTEAFF TGTGCCAGCAGTGACCTTGGGACAAACACTGAAGCTTTCTTT
TRBD1 TRBJ2-7 TRBV7-9 NA CASSTGQGVEQYF TGTGCCAGCAGCACCGGACAGGGTGTGGAGCAGTACTTC
NA TRBJ1-5 TRBV29-1 few CSVEEQVNQPQHF TGCAGCGTTGAAGAACAGGTCAATCAGCCCCAGCATTTT
NA TRBJ2-7 TRBV4-1 once CASSLGNPGEIGNEQYF TGCGCCAGCAGCCTGGGAAACCCGGGGGAGATCGGCAACGAGCAGTACTTC
TRBD1 TRBJ2-1 TRBV28 NA CASSRWDRGPMDYYNEQFF TGTGCCAGCAGTAGGTGGGACAGGGGGCCGATGGACTACTACAATGAGCAGTTCTTC
NA TRBJ1-2 TRBV5-5 few CASSLEPGTNYGYTF TGTGCCAGCAGCTTGGAGCCAGGAACTAACTATGGCTACACCTTC
TRBD2 TRBJ2-1 TRBV4-2 NA CASSQDPGGYNEQFF TGTGCCAGCAGCCAAGATCCGGGAGGGTACAATGAGCAGTTCTTC
NA TRBJ2-3 TRBV25-1 NA CASSIGGGTDTQYF TGTGCCAGCAGTATCGGGGGTGGTACAGATACGCAGTATTTT